These T cell receptor beta chains were read from a single sample in a study of blood T cells in healthy people across ages. One entry per CDR3 protein results from TCRdb running MiXCR on the 5' RACE reads. This table holds approximately 900,000 distinct CDR3 sequences, around 46% found once. Sequencing was done on a sample of blood. These receptors were collected from a man younger than 40 in good health. CDR3s include the opening cysteine and the closing phenylalanine or tryptophan. The D gene is left open where the match is weak. Rows may omit the clone size; those that give it use once, few, many or a size class.

TRBV15,.,.,TRBJ2-5,TGTGCCACCAGCAGTGGGGCGCAGGACTCGAGGCAGTACTTC,CATSSGAQDSRQYF
TRBV7-2,TRBD2,few,TRBJ2-5,TGTGCCAGCAGTAGGACTAGCGTGCTAGAGACCCAGTACTTC,CASSRTSVLETQYF
TRBV7-2,TRBD1,.,TRBJ1-1,TGTGCCAGCAGCTCGGGGCAGGGGGCTTTCACTGAAGCTTTCTTT,CASSSGQGAFTEAFF
TRBV6-5,.,few,TRBJ2-5,TGTGCCAGCAGAGGCGGACTCGCCCATGGAGAGCAGTACTTC,CASRGGLAHGEQYF
TRBV24-1,.,.,TRBJ2-3,TGTGCCACCAGTGATACCCGGGACGCAAGTGATACGCAGTATTTT,CATSDTRDASDTQYF
TRBV5-1,.,.,TRBJ2-3,TGCGCCAGCACGCTATCGTGGGGGGCAGATACGCAGTATTTT,CASTLSWGADTQYF
TRBV27,TRBD1,.,TRBJ2-7,TGTGCCAGCAGTTTATCGCTGGGACAGGGGTCCGGGGCCTACGAGCAGTACTTC,CASSLSLGQGSGAYEQYF
TRBV5-6,.,many,TRBJ2-3,TGTGCCAGCTCGACGGGGTATGCAGATACGCAGTATTTT,CASSTGYADTQYF
TRBV7-8,.,few,TRBJ2-7,TGTGCCAGCAGACCTGGCGGGGGCACCTACGAGCAGTACTTC,CASRPGGGTYEQYF
TRBV6-5,.,.,TRBJ2-3,TGTGCCAGCAGTTACGCCGACAGCACAGATACGCAGTATTTT,CASSYADSTDTQYF
TRBV4-1,.,.,TRBJ2-5,TGCGCCAGCAGCCAAACAATTGAACAAGAGACCCAGTACTTC,CASSQTIEQETQYF
TRBV20-1,.,.,TRBJ2-5,TGCAGTGCTAGTCGTGGTAGACAAGAGACCCAGTACTTC,CSASRGRQETQYF
TRBV7-9,.,few,TRBJ1-6,TGTGCCAGCAGCTTAGCACAAGCCTATAATTCACCCCTCCACTTT,CASSLAQAYNSPLHF
TRBV20-1,TRBD2,few,TRBJ2-7,TGCAGTGCTAGCGGGGGGACTAGCGGGGCCTCCTACGAGCAGTACTTC,CSASGGTSGASYEQYF
TRBV6-6,.,.,TRBJ2-5,TGTGCCAGCAGTTACCCGGGGACCGAGGAGACCCAGTACTTC,CASSYPGTEETQYF
TRBV7-8,.,.,TRBJ2-5,TGTGCCAGCAGCCAGGGGACTGTACAAGAGACCCAGTACTTC,CASSQGTVQETQYF
TRBV6-1,.,.,TRBJ2-1,TGTGCCAGCAGTGACAGGGAATCCAATGAGCAGTTCTTC,CASSDRESNEQFF
TRBV4-2,TRBD1,few,TRBJ1-2,TGTGCCAGCAGACTGGACAGGACCAACTATGGCTACACCTTC,CASRLDRTNYGYTF
TRBV4-3,TRBD2,.,TRBJ2-3,TGCGCCAGCAGCCAAGAGGTAGCTAGCGGGGGTAGCACAGATACGCAGTATTTT,CASSQEVASGGSTDTQYF
TRBV10-3,.,.,TRBJ1-1,TGTGCCATCAGCGAGGTGGACACTGAAGCTTTCTTT,CAISEVDTEAFF
TRBV7-2,.,few,TRBJ2-1,TGTGCCAGCAGCCCCAGACTCTCGAGGGGCAATGAGCAGTTCTTC,CASSPRLSRGNEQFF
TRBV29-1,.,few,TRBJ2-1,TGCAGCGTTATGGCAGCTTGGTACAATGAGCAGTTCTTC,CSVMAAWYNEQFF
TRBV29-1,.,few,TRBJ1-2,TGCAGCGTTGATAACTATGGCTACACCTTC,CSVDNYGYTF
TRBV4-3,TRBD2,.,TRBJ2-1,TGCGCCAGCAGCCAACAACCCCAGCGGGGGGCAGGTGGTGAGCAGTTCTTC,CASSQQPQRGAGGEQFF
TRBV6-2/TRBV6-3,.,.,TRBJ2-2,TGTGCCAGCAAAACGGGCCTAAACACCGGGGAGCTGTTTTTT,CASKTGLNTGELFF
TRBV28,.,few,TRBJ2-7,TGTGCCAGCAGGCAATACACGGGGCACTACGAGCAGTACTTC,CASRQYTGHYEQYF
TRBV7-2,.,.,TRBJ2-3,TGTGCCAGCAGCCCTAGGACCAGCTCCACAGATACGCAGTATTTT,CASSPRTSSTDTQYF
TRBV4-3,.,.,TRBJ2-7,TGCGCCAGCAGCCAAGTATCTGGGGTACGGGACCGAGGCAACGAGCAGTACTTC,CASSQVSGVRDRGNEQYF
TRBV28,TRBD1,.,TRBJ2-1,TGTGCCAGCAGTTCTCCTGGGACAGGGATCGGCAATGAGCAGTTCTTC,CASSSPGTGIGNEQFF
TRBV7-2,.,.,TRBJ2-5,TGTACCAGCAGCTTAATGGCAGCCCAAGAGACCCAGTACTTC,CTSSLMAAQETQYF
TRBV7-8,TRBD2,.,TRBJ2-1,TGTACCAGCAGCTCTCTTTGGACTAGCGGCTGGGACAATGAGCAGTTCTTC,CTSSSLWTSGWDNEQFF
TRBV19,.,.,TRBJ1-1,TGTGCCAGTAGGGCTGGAAGGACAGTGAACACTGAAGCTTTCTTT,CASRAGRTVNTEAFF
TRBV4-1,TRBD1,few,TRBJ1-5,TGCGCCAGCAGCCAATTAACAGGGGTCAATCAGCCCCAGCATTTT,CASSQLTGVNQPQHF
TRBV6-5,.,.,TRBJ1-5,TGTGCCAGCAGTCTACAGAGATATAGCAATCAGCCCCAGCATTTT,CASSLQRYSNQPQHF
TRBV9,.,.,TRBJ2-5,TGTGCCAGCAGCGTACGGGACGTGGGGTCCGGGACCCAGTACTTC,CASSVRDVGSGTQYF
TRBV6-5,.,few,TRBJ1-1,TGTGCCAGCATTGGCAGTGACTACACTGAAGCTTTCTTT,CASIGSDYTEAFF
TRBV4-2,.,.,TRBJ2-5,TGTGCCAGCAGCCAATCCGGGCCCGGGGAGACCCAGTACTTC,CASSQSGPGETQYF
TRBV28,.,few,TRBJ1-2,TGTGCCAGCAGACCCTCGGGGGGGGGCTACACCTTC,CASRPSGGGYTF
TRBV5-1,.,few,TRBJ2-5,TGCGCCAGCAGCTTGGATCCGGGAATCGAGACCCAGTACTTC,CASSLDPGIETQYF
TRBV28,.,.,TRBJ1-2,TGTGCCAGCAGTGAGCCACAGCTGAACTATGGCTACACCTTC,CASSEPQLNYGYTF
TRBV21-1,.,.,TRBJ1-4,TGTGCCAGCAGCAAAGCACGACTCTATTCGTTAGGAGGGGGCATCCATGAAAAACTGTTTTTT,CASSKARLYSLGGGIHEKLFF
TRBV24-1,.,.,TRBJ1-2,TGTGCCACCAGTGAAAGAGAGGGCAATGGCTACACCTTC,CATSEREGNGYTF
TRBV7-9,.,.,TRBJ2-1,TGTGCCAGCAGCTCACTTTGGCCGTCCAGTGAGTCCTACAATGAGCAGTTCTTC,CASSSLWPSSESYNEQFF
TRBV4-1,.,.,TRBJ1-5,TGCGCCAGCAGCCAAGGCCCCCGTAGTAGCAATCAGCCCCAGCATTTT,CASSQGPRSSNQPQHF
TRBV3-1,.,few,TRBJ2-3,TGTGCCAGCAGCCAAGGAGTTCGCGGGAGCACAGATACGCAGTATTTT,CASSQGVRGSTDTQYF
TRBV6-1,.,.,TRBJ2-5,TGTGCCAGCAGTGAGGGGGCAGGGACCCAAGAGACCCAGTACTTC,CASSEGAGTQETQYF
TRBV6-2/TRBV6-3,.,.,TRBJ1-2,TGTGCCAGCACGGGGCGGGACGCCCCTAACTATGGCTACACCTTC,CASTGRDAPNYGYTF
TRBV20-1,TRBD2,once,TRBJ2-5,TGCAGTGCGACAACCTCCGGACTAGTAGGTGGGGAGACCCAGTACTTC,CSATTSGLVGGETQYF
TRBV7-9,TRBD1,few,TRBJ1-1,TGTGCCAGCAGCTTGGCCAGGGGGCGAGAGACTGAAGCTTTCTTT,CASSLARGRETEAFF
TRBV9,TRBD1,.,TRBJ1-1,TGTGCCAGCAGCGCCCAACAGGGGAGGGCTGAAGCTTTCTTT,CASSAQQGRAEAFF
TRBV5-1,.,.,TRBJ2-1,TGCGCCAGCAGCCGGGCGGAATGGGTTGAGCAGTTCTTC,CASSRAEWVEQFF
TRBV29-1,.,few,TRBJ1-2,TGCAGCGTTGACAGGGGAGGGTATGGCTACACCTTC,CSVDRGGYGYTF
TRBV28,TRBD1,.,TRBJ2-1,TGTGCCACCGGCCTCGGGACAGGGGGGACGGATGAGCAGTTCTTC,CATGLGTGGTDEQFF
TRBV5-1,TRBD1,.,TRBJ2-1,TGCGCCAGCAGCTTGGCGGGACAGGTGGACCTCTACAATGAGCAGTTCTTC,CASSLAGQVDLYNEQFF
TRBV27,TRBD1,.,TRBJ2-7,TGTGCCAGCAGCGACAGGGAAGCCCTCTACGAGCAGTACTTC,CASSDREALYEQYF
TRBV15,.,.,TRBJ2-2,TGTGCCACCAGCAGAGTACTAGCAGGAACCGGGGAGCTGTTTTTT,CATSRVLAGTGELFF
TRBV4-3,TRBD2,once,TRBJ2-7,TGCGCCAGCAGCCAAGAATCAGCGGGGGACAACCAAGGAACCCAGTACTTC,CASSQESAGDNQGTQYF
TRBV7-2,TRBD2,.,TRBJ2-3,TGTGCCAGCAGCTCCTCACTAGCGGGGACGACAGATACGCAGTATTTT,CASSSSLAGTTDTQYF
TRBV2,.,many,TRBJ1-5,TGTGCCAGCAGCGGAAACAATCAGCCCCAGCATTTT,CASSGNNQPQHF